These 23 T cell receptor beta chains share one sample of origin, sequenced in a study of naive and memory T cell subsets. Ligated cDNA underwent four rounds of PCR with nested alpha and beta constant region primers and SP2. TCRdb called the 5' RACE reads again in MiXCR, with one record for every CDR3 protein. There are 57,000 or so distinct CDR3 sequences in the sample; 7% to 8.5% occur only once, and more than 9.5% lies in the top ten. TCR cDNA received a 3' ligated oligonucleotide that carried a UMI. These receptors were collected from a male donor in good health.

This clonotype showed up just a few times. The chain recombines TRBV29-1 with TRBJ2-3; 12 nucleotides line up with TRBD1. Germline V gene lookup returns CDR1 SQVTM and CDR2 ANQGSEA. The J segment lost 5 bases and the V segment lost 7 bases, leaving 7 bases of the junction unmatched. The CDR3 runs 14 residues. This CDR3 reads CSAPGQGAGDTQYF. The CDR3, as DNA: TGCAGCGCGCCGGGACAGGGGGCGGGAGATACGCAGTATTTT.

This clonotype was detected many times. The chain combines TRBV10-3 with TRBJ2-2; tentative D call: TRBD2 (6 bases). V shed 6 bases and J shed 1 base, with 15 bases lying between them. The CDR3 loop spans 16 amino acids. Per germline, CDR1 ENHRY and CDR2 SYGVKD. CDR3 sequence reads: CAIRDDGRMNTGELFF. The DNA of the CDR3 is TGTGCCATCAGAGATGACGGGAGAATGAACACCGGGGAGCTGTTTTTT.

CDR3 sequence: CASSINRGQRTDTQYF. Here the CDR3 DNA reads TGTGCCAGCAGCATTAACAGGGGACAGAGGACAGATACGCAGTATTTT. The V and J genes are TRBV7-8 and TRBJ2-3; 7 bases are shared with TRBD1. CDR1 is SGHVS, CDR2 FQNEAQ, per germline. The CDR3 contains 16 residues. J lost 3 bases, V lost 5 bases, and 11 bases had no gene match.

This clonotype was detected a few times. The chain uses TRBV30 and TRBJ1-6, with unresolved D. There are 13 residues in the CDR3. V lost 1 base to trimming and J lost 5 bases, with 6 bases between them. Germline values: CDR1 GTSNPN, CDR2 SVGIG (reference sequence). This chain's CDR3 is CAWSEQNNSPLHF. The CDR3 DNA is TGTGCCTGGAGTGAGCAGAATAATTCACCCCTCCACTTT.

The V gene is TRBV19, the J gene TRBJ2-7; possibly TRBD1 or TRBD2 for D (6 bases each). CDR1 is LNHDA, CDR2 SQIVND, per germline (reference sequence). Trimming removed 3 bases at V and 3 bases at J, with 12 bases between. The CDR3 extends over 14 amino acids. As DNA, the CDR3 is TGTGCCAGTAGTATTTCGGGGGCCGACTACGAGCAGTACTTC. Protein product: CASSISGADYEQYF. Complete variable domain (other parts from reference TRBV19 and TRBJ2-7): DGGITQSPKYLFRKEGQNVTLSCEQNLNHDAMYWYRQDPGQGLRLIYYSQIVNDFQKGDIAEGYSVSREKKESFPLTVTSAQKNPTAFYLCASSISGADYEQYFGPGTRLTVT.

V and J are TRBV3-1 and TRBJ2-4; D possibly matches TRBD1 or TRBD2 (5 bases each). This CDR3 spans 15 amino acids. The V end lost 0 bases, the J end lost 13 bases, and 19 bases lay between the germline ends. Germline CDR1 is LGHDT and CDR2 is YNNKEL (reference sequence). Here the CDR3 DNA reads TGTGCCAGCAGCCAAGAGGGGTGGGGGACCTCACTCCAGTACTTC. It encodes CASSQEGWGTSLQYF. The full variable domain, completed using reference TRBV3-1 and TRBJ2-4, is DTAVSQTPKYLVTQMGNDKSIKCEQNLGHDTMYWYKQDSKKFLKIMFSYNNKELIINETVPNRFSPKSPDKAHLNLHINSLELGDSAVYFCASSQEGWGTSLQYFGAGTRLSVL.

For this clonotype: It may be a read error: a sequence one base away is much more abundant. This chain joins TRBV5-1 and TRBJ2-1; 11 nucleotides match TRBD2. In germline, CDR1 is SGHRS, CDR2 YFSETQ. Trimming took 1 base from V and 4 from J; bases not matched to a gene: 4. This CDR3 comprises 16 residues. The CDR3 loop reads CASSLSSGGKYNEQFF. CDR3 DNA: TGCGCCAGCAGCTTGTCTAGCGGGGGGAAATACAATGAGCAGTTCTTC.

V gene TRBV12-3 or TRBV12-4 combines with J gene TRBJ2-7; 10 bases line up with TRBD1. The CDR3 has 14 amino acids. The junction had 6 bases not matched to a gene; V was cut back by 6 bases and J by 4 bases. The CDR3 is CASSQTGGGYEQYF. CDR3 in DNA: TGTGCCAGCAGCCAGACAGGGGGCGGTTACGAGCAGTACTTC.

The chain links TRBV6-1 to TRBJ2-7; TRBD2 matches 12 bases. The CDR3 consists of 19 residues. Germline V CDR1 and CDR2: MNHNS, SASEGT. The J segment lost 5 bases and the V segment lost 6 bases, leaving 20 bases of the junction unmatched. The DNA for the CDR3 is TGTGCCAGCAGCCTTCATATCTGGGCGACTAGCGGGAGTATCAACGAGCAGTACTTC. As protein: CASSLHIWATSGSINEQYF.

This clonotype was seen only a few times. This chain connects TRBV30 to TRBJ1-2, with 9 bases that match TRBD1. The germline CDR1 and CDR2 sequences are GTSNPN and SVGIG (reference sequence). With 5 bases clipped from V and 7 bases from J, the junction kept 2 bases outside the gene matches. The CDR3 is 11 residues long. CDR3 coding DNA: TGTGCCTGGGGGACAGGGAGTGGCTACACCTTC. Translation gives CAWGTGSGYTF.

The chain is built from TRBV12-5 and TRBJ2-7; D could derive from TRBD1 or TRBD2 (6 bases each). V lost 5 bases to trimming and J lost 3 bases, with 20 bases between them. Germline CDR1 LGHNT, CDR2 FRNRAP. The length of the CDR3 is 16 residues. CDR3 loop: CASGQRGAQDIYEQYF. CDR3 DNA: TGTGCTAGTGGTCAAAGGGGGGCGCAGGACATCTACGAGCAGTACTTC.

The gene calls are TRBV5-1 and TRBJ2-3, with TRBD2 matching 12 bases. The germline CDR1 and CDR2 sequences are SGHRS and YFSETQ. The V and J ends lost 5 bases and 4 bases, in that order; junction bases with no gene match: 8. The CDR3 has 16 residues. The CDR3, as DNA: TGCGCCAGCAGATCGACTAGCGGGAGTTCGGCAGATACGCAGTATTTT. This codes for CASRSTSGSSADTQYF.

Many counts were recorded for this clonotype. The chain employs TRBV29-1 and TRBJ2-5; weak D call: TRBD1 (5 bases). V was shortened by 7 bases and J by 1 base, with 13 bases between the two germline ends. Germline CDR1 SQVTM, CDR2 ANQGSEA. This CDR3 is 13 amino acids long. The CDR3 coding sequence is TGCAGCGGAACCGACAGCCTCCAAGAGACCCAGTACTTC. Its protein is CSGTDSLQETQYF.

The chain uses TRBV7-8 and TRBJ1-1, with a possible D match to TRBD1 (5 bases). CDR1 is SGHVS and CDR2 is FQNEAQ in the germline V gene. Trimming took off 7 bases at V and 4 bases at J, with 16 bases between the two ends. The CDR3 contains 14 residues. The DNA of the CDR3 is TGTGCCAGCACCAGGGACCCCGACGGCACTGAAGCTTTCTTT. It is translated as CASTRDPDGTEAFF.

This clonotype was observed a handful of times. CDR3: CASGADTQYF. DNA of the CDR3: TGTGCCAGCGGAGCAGATACGCAGTATTTT. The chain links TRBV6-6 to TRBJ2-3; D gene ambiguous. In germline, CDR1 is MNHNY, CDR2 SVGAGI (reference sequence). The CDR3 sequence is 10 residues long. V lost 8 bases, J lost 4 bases, and 4 bases lay in between.

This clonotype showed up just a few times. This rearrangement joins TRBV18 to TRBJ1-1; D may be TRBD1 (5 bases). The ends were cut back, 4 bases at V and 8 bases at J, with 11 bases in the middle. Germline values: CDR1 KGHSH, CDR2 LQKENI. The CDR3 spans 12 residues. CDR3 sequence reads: CASSHPGREAFF. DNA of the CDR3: TGTGCCAGCTCACATCCGGGACGGGAAGCTTTCTTT.

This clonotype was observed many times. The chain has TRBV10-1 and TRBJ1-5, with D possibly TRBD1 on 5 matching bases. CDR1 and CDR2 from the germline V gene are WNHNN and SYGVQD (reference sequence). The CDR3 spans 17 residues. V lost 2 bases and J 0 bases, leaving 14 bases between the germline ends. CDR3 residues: CASSEHGRTYSNQPQHF. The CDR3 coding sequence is TGCGCCAGCAGTGAGCACGGACGGACATATAGCAATCAGCCCCAGCATTTT.

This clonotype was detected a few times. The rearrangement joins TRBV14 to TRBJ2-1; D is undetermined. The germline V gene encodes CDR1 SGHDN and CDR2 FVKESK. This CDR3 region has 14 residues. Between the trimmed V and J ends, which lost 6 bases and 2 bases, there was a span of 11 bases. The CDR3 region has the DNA TGTGCCAGCAGTCAGTGGCAGACCTACAATGAGCAGTTCTTC. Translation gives CASSQWQTYNEQFF.

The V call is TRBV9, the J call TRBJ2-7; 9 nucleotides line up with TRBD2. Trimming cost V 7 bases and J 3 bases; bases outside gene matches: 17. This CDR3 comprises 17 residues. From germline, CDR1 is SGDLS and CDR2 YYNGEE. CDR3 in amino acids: CASVGREGPSYHYEQYF. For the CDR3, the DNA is TGTGCCAGCGTTGGGCGGGAGGGACCATCATACCACTACGAGCAGTACTTC.

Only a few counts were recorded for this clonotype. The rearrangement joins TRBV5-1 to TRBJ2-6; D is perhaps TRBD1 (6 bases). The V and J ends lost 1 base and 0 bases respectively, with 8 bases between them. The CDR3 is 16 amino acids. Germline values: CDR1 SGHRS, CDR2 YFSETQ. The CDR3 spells CASSLRGTSGANVLTF. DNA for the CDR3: TGCGCCAGCAGCTTGAGGGGGACCTCTGGGGCCAACGTCCTGACTTTC.

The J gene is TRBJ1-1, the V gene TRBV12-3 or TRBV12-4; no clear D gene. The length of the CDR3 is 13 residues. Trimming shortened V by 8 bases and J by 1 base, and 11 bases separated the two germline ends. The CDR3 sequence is CASLFLGNTEAFF. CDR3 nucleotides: TGTGCCAGCTTGTTCCTGGGGAACACTGAAGCTTTCTTT.

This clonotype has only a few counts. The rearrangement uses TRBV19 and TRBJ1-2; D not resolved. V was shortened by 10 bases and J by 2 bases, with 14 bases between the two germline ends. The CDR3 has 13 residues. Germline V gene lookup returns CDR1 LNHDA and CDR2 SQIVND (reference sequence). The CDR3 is CATSPGFNYGYTF. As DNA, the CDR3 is TGTGCCACATCCCCGGGCTTCAACTATGGCTACACCTTC.

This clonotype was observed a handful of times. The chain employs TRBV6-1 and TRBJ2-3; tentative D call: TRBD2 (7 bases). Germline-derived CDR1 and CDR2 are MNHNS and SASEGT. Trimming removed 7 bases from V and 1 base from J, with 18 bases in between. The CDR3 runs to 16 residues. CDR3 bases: TGTGCCAGCAACCGAATAGGGGGGGGCGGCACAGATACGCAGTATTTT. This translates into CASNRIGGGGTDTQYF.